This T cell receptor (beta chain) was documented in a study of blood T cell repertoires in COVID-19. At the level of the study: Italy, Spain and the United States were the sources of the convalescent and acute COVID-19 samples. T cells, B-cell-depleted T cells, or PBMCs supplied cDNA or gDNA.

Authors' data handling: For nucleated cells, counts were estimated from reference gene primer amplification. Here immunoSEQ multiplex PCR was the method, and the copy in TCRdb shows in-frame clones only, minus some. That table is the source of V, J and clone size, and D and trimming were worked out from the DNA. The sample records roughly 150,000 clones, about 86% being singletons. Germline values: CDR1 KGHSH, CDR2 LQKENI. J lost 3 bases, V lost 0 bases, and 14 bases had no gene match. The CDR3 covers 20 residues. Sequencing was done on a sample of peripheral blood. This receptor was obtained from a woman aged 65 to 85 who had recovered from COVID-19. The J gene is TRBJ1-4, the V gene TRBV18, with 9 bases that match TRBD1. Here the CDR3 reads CASSPPPLPGTGRSNEKLFF. The CDR3 DNA is TGTGCCAGCTCACCACCTCCCCTCCCCGGGACAGGGAGGTCTAATGAAAAACTGTTTTTT.